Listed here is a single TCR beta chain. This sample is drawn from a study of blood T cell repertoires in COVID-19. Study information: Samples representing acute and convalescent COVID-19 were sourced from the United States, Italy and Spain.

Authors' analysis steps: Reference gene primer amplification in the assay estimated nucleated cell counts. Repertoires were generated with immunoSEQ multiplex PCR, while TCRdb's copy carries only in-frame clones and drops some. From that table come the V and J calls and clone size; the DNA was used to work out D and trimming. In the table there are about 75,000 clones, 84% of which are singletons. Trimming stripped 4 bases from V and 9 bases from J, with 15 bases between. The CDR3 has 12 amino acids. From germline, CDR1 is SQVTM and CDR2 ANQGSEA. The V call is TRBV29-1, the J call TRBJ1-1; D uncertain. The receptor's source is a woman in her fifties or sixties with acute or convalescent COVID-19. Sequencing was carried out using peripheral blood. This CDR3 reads CSVVREARQAFF. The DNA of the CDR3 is TGCAGCGTTGTCCGGGAGGCGCGGCAAGCTTTCTTT.